This passage covers 25 T cell receptor beta chains from one sample sequenced in a study of T cell responses to AZD1222 COVID-19 vaccine. Produced via immunoSEQ multiplex PCR; TCRdb's table is partial and in-frame only. The profile shows tens of thousands of clones, roughly 90% of them singletons. The source material was peripheral blood, sampled on day 0 of AZD1222 vaccination. The source is an adult in good health.

The V call is TRBV24-1, the J call TRBJ1-2; no reliable D call. Germline V gene data show CDR1 as KGHDR and CDR2 as SFDVKD. CDR3 length: 12 amino acids. The V and J ends lost 4 bases and 6 bases respectively, with 8 bases between them. In nucleotides, the CDR3 is TGTGCCACCAGTGACCCCAGTGATGGCTACACCTTC. Residues: CATSDPSDGYTF.

This clone was counted between two and nine times. The chain employs TRBV7-9 and TRBJ1-4; D is undetermined. Trimming removed 5 bases at V and 8 bases at J, with 21 bases between. The CDR3 length is 16 residues. Germline V gene lookup returns CDR1 SEHNR and CDR2 FQNEAQ (reference sequence). CDR3 nucleotides: TGTGCCAGCAGCCCGCCCGCTCGGGGATCGAAAGAAAAACTGTTTTTT. This encodes CASSPPARGSKEKLFF.

The CDR3 DNA sequence: TGTGCCAGCAGCGCTAGCGGGGGGGTGTCGGATACGCAGTATTTT. Translated: CASSASGGVSDTQYF. This sequence joins TRBV11-3 and TRBJ2-3; 12 nucleotides line up with TRBD2. Germline assignment: CDR1 SGHNT and CDR2 YENEEA. The CDR3 is 15 residues long. With 5 bases clipped from V and 6 bases from J, the junction kept 6 bases outside the gene matches.

The J gene is TRBJ1-4, the V gene TRBV9; TRBD1 matches 7 bases. The germline V gene has CDR1 SGDLS and CDR2 YYNGEE. V was clipped by 0 bases and J by 8 bases; unmatched bases: 10. This CDR3 is 16 amino acids long. CDR3 DNA sequence: TGTGCCAGCAGCGTAGTAGCGACAGGGAAGGGCGAAAAACTGTTTTTT. Its translation is CASSVVATGKGEKLFF. Using reference TRBV9 and TRBJ1-4 for the parts outside the CDR3, the full variable domain is DSGVTQTPKHLITATGQRVTLRCSPRSGDLSVYWYQQSLDQGLQFLIQYYNGEERAKGNILERFSAQQFPDLHSELNLSSLELGDSALYFCASSVVATGKGEKLFFGSGTQLSVL.

The rearrangement links TRBV9 to TRBJ2-1; 10 bases are shared with TRBD2. Germline V CDR1 and CDR2: SGDLS, YYNGEE. This CDR3 has 14 amino acids. After removal of 3 bases from V and 9 bases from J, the junction contained 6 bases not matched to a gene. In nucleotides, the CDR3 is TGTGCCAGCAGCGCCAGGACTAGCGGTGGTGAGCAGTTCTTC. It specifies CASSARTSGGEQFF.

V is TRBV5-1 and J is TRBJ2-5; 9 bases match TRBD1. CDR1 and CDR2 from the germline V gene are SGHRS and YFSETQ. This CDR3 has 14 residues. The trim removed 5 bases at V and 5 bases at J, leaving 7 bases unmatched. The CDR3 loop reads CASSQQGARETQYF. CDR3 DNA: TGCGCCAGCAGTCAACAGGGGGCGAGGGAGACCCAGTACTTC.

As DNA, the CDR3 is TGTGCCAGCAGTTTAACAGCAAACACCATATATTTT. Translated, it gives CASSLTANTIYF. The chain combines TRBV28 with TRBJ1-3; D remains ambiguous. V gave up 2 bases and J gave up 6 bases, with 5 bases separating them. This CDR3 has 12 residues. Germline-derived CDR1 and CDR2 are MDHEN and SYDVKM.

The chain joins TRBV6-1 to TRBJ1-1, with D uncertain. Germline CDR1 is MNHNS and CDR2 is SASEGT. The CDR3 is 13 residues long. Between the trimmed V and J ends, which lost 1 base and 8 bases, there was a span of 11 bases. CDR3 residues: CASSEGLGWEAFF. Written as DNA, the CDR3 is TGTGCCAGCAGTGAAGGGTTAGGATGGGAAGCTTTCTTT.

The genes are TRBV7-9 and TRBJ1-2; D gene ambiguous. The V and J ends lost 5 bases and 6 bases respectively, with 13 bases between them. This CDR3 is built from 13 residues. CDR1 is SEHNR and CDR2 is FQNEAQ in the germline V gene (reference sequence). The CDR3 coding sequence is TGTGCCAGCAGCGGAACGAGGGTGGATGGCTACACCTTC. Its protein is CASSGTRVDGYTF.

This clone was observed once. This chain links TRBV9 with TRBJ2-7; TRBD1 matches at 7 bases. V dropped 2 bases and J dropped 5; count of bases not matched to a gene: 10. CDR1 and CDR2 (germline): SGDLS, YYNGEE. This CDR3 is built from 15 residues. CDR3 in amino acids: CASSVPGQSMDEQYF. The CDR3 DNA sequence: TGTGCCAGCAGCGTTCCGGGACAGTCTATGGACGAGCAGTACTTC. Combining the CDR3 with reference TRBV9 and TRBJ2-7 gives the whole variable domain DSGVTQTPKHLITATGQRVTLRCSPRSGDLSVYWYQQSLDQGLQFLIQYYNGEERAKGNILERFSAQQFPDLHSELNLSSLELGDSALYFCASSVPGQSMDEQYFGPGTRLTVT.

The CDR3 DNA reads as TGTGCCAGCAGTTACTCGAGTCATACAGGGGGGTACAATGAGCAGTTCTTC. As protein: CASSYSSHTGGYNEQFF. The gene calls are TRBV6-2 or TRBV6-3 and TRBJ2-1; 8 nucleotides agree with TRBD1. Germline V lookup: CDR1 MNHEY, CDR2 SVGEGT. CDR3 length equals 17 residues. J lost 4 bases, V lost 0 bases, and 8 bases had no gene match.

The CDR3 reads CASSLIGTSDNEQFF. The CDR3 nucleotides are TGTGCCAGCAGCTTAATTGGGACTAGCGACAATGAGCAGTTCTTC. V gene TRBV11-3 combines with J gene TRBJ2-1, with 10 bases lining up with TRBD2. The CDR3 has 15 amino acids. Per germline, CDR1 SGHNT and CDR2 YENEEA. V lost 2 bases, J lost 5 bases, and 3 bases stayed unmatched. Variable domain in full (rest from reference TRBV11-3 and TRBJ2-1): EAGVVQSPRYKIIEKKQPVAFWCNPISGHNTLYWYLQNLGQGPELLIRYENEEAVDDSQLPKDRFSAERLKGVDSTLKIQPAELGDSAVYLCASSLIGTSDNEQFFGPGTRLTVL.

This clone has a single count. The chain links TRBV6-5 to TRBJ2-2; D possibly corresponds to TRBD1 (5 bases). V was cut by 7 bases and J by 6 bases, with 15 bases left in between. Germline V lookup: CDR1 MNHEY, CDR2 SVGAGI. This CDR3 contains 14 residues. In DNA, the CDR3 is TGTGCCAGCACCGCAGGGTTTTGGTCCGGGGAGCTGTTTTTT. Protein product: CASTAGFWSGELFF.

The chain joins TRBV29-1 to TRBJ2-7; the D is unclear. The germline CDR1 and CDR2 sequences are SQVTM and ANQGSEA. V lost 7 bases to trimming and J lost 5 bases, with 12 bases between them. The length of the CDR3 is 11 residues. The CDR3 reads CSALNLDEQYF. CDR3 in DNA: TGCAGCGCCCTTAACCTTGACGAGCAGTACTTC.

This rearrangement joins TRBV11-1 to TRBJ2-1, with 8 positions matching TRBD2. Trimming at V came to 5 bases and at J to 0 bases, leaving 6 bases not matched to a gene. Germline loops: CDR1 SGHAT, CDR2 FQDESV (reference sequence). The CDR3 loop spans 16 amino acids. CDR3 sequence reads: CASSISGISSYNEQFF. CDR3 DNA sequence: TGTGCCAGCAGCATTAGCGGGATCAGCTCCTACAATGAGCAGTTCTTC.

This clone was detected a few times. The chain recombines TRBV4-1 with TRBJ2-3; the match to TRBD2 covers 11 bases. This CDR3 spans 18 amino acids. The germline CDR1 and CDR2 sequences are MGHRA and YSYEKL. The trim removed 1 base at V and 4 bases at J, leaving 10 bases unmatched. CDR3 region: CASSQGWLAGGSSDTQYF. CDR3 nucleotide sequence: TGCGCCAGCAGCCAAGGATGGCTAGCGGGGGGCAGCTCAGATACGCAGTATTTT.

The genes are TRBV19 and TRBJ1-1; D is uncertain. CDR3 length: 13 amino acids. Germline assignment: CDR1 LNHDA and CDR2 SQIVND (reference sequence). V was trimmed by 7 bases and J by 4 bases, leaving 13 bases between them. The CDR3 spells CASKSSPSTEAFF. The CDR3 nucleotides are TGTGCCAGTAAAAGTTCACCGAGCACTGAAGCTTTCTTT.

The chain has TRBV6-2 or TRBV6-3 and TRBJ2-7; 8 positions agree with TRBD2. Losses at the gene ends were 1 base for V and 0 bases for J; bases not matched to a gene: 2. CDR3 length: 15 amino acids. CDR1 MNHEY and CDR2 SVGEGT come from the germline V gene. CDR3 coding DNA: TGTGCCAGCAGTTACTTAGCGGGAAGCTCCTACGAGCAGTACTTC. Its protein product is CASSYLAGSSYEQYF.

By share of the sample, this clone is medium-sized. The CDR3 nucleotides are TGTGCCAGCAGCCTGACACTCTCCTACGAGCAGTACTTC. It is translated as CASSLTLSYEQYF. The chain employs TRBV11-3 and TRBJ2-7; D gene ambiguous. The CDR3 totals 13 residues. Germline V gives CDR1 SGHNT, CDR2 YENEEA. Trimming pared 5 bases from V and 0 bases from J, leaving 8 bases between.

The chain couples TRBV24-1 to TRBJ2-3; the match to TRBD2 covers 8 bases. V gave up 4 bases and J gave up 2 bases; unmatched junction bases: 7. Germline CDR1 and CDR2: KGHDR and SFDVKD. The CDR3 spans 16 residues. The CDR3 protein is CATSDGTSGFTDTQYF. CDR3 nucleotides: TGTGCCACCAGTGACGGAACTAGCGGTTTCACAGATACGCAGTATTTT.

The rearrangement links TRBV5-5 to TRBJ1-1; D not resolved. Trimming took 0 bases from V and 1 from J, leaving 7 bases between them. This CDR3 is 14 amino acids long. Germline values: CDR1 SGHKS, CDR2 YYEKEE (reference sequence). DNA for the CDR3: TGTGCCAGCAGCTTGGACTACGGGAACACTGAAGCTTTCTTT. Translated: CASSLDYGNTEAFF.

The rearrangement joins TRBV10-3 to TRBJ2-5; D might be TRBD2 (7 bases). Germline CDR1 and CDR2: ENHRY and SYGVKD. Trimming took 2 bases from V and 1 from J, leaving 8 bases between them. The CDR3 covers 14 residues. CDR3 sequence reads: CAISERGGQETQYF. In DNA, the CDR3 is TGTGCCATCAGTGAGAGGGGGGGCCAAGAGACCCAGTACTTC.

The genes are TRBV7-2 and TRBJ1-5, with D possibly being TRBD1 (5 bases). Germline loops: CDR1 SGHTA, CDR2 FQGNSA. Trimming cost V 3 bases and J 8 bases, with 14 bases left between them. This CDR3 is 14 amino acids long. The CDR3 spells CASSFTQGREPQHF. The CDR3 nucleotides are TGTGCCAGCAGCTTTACCCAGGGTAGGGAGCCCCAGCATTTT.

V is TRBV20-1 and J is TRBJ2-7; D is perhaps TRBD2 (7 bases). The CDR3 is 16 residues long. The ends were cut back, 3 bases at V and 0 bases at J, with 18 bases in the middle. CDR1 is DFQATT and CDR2 is SNEGSKA in the germline V gene (reference sequence). Here the CDR3 reads CSASGGASGFSYEQYF. DNA of the CDR3: TGCAGTGCTAGTGGGGGGGCTAGCGGTTTCTCCTACGAGCAGTACTTC.

The rearrangement uses TRBV2 and TRBJ1-5, with D uncertain. This CDR3 has 13 amino acids. V lost 1 base to trimming and J lost 11 bases, with 12 bases between them. Germline CDR1 SNHLY, CDR2 FYNNEI. The CDR3 reads CASSEGRARAQHF. DNA for the CDR3: TGTGCCAGCAGTGAAGGTCGTGCCCGAGCCCAGCATTTT.